The rows below give T cell receptor beta chains drawn from one sample of a study of T cell responses to AZD1222 COVID-19 vaccine. Some clones are missing from TCRdb's copy, which holds only in-frame ones; the method was immunoSEQ multiplex PCR. The data contain around 190,000 clones, 94% of them singletons. The sequenced sample was peripheral blood, obtained 28 days after the second AZD1222 dose. The receptor source for this set is an adult who received the AZD1222 COVID-19 vaccine. CDR3s include the opening cysteine and the closing phenylalanine or tryptophan. A D gene is named only where the DNA matches it firmly. Size is omitted from some rows. Given values are once, few, many or a class for expanded clones.

>TRBJ2-5|-|TRBV7-9|-
CASSTRPGTKQETQYF
TGTGCCAGCAGCACCCGACCCGGGACGAAACAAGAGACCCAGTACTTC
>TRBJ1-6|-|TRBV6-4|few
CASSDGGANNSPLHF
TGTGCCAGCAGTGACGGGGGGGCCAATAATTCACCCCTCCACTTT
>TRBJ2-1|TRBD2|TRBV14|-
CASSRLAGMGNEQFF
TGTGCCAGCAGTCGACTAGCGGGAATGGGCAATGAGCAGTTCTTC
>TRBJ1-1|-|TRBV6-5|-
CASSYSATRGEAFF
TGTGCCAGCAGTTACTCGGCGACCAGGGGAGAGGCTTTCTTT
>TRBJ1-1|-|TRBV7-9|-
CASSLEGFGTEAFF
TGTGCCAGCAGCTTAGAAGGGTTCGGCACTGAAGCTTTCTTT
>TRBJ1-2|TRBD1|TRBV5-6|-
CASSLVGTDYGYTF
TGTGCCAGCAGCTTGGTTGGGACAGACTATGGCTACACCTTC
>TRBJ1-1|-|TRBV18|-
CASSPGSGNTEAFF
TGTGCCAGCTCCCCCGGTTCGGGGAACACTGAAGCTTTCTTT
>TRBJ2-7|-|TRBV9|once
CASSPSRGGIGEQYF
TGTGCCAGCAGCCCATCCAGGGGGGGCATCGGGGAGCAGTACTTC
>TRBJ1-5|-|TRBV6-4|-
CASSGRTDNQPQHF
TGTGCCAGCAGTGGCCGGACAGACAATCAGCCCCAGCATTTT
>TRBJ2-2|TRBD2|TRBV2|-
CASSQRGVTGELFF
TGTGCCAGCAGTCAGCGGGGCGTCACCGGGGAGCTGTTTTTT
>TRBJ1-5|-|TRBV28|-
CASSTNQPQHF
TGTGCCAGCAGTACTAATCAGCCCCAGCATTTT
>TRBJ1-6|-|TRBV28|once
CASSFPSPYNSPLHF
TGTGCCAGCAGTTTCCCCAGTCCCTATAATTCACCCCTCCACTTT
>TRBJ1-2|-|TRBV28|-
CASSLGIRVTNYGYTF
TGTGCCAGCAGTCTAGGGATCAGGGTGACTAACTATGGCTACACCTTC